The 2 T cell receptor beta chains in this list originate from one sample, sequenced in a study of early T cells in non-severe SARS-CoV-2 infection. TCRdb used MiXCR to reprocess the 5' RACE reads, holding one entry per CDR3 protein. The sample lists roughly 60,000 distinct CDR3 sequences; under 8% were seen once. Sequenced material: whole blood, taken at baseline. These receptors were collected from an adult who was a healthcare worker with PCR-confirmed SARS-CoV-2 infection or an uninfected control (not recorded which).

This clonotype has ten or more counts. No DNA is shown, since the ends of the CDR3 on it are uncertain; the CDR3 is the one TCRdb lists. CDR3 amino acids: CASILGRLEFF. The rearrangement links TRBV6-6 to TRBJ2-1; the table's D call TRBD2 went unverified against the DNA. Per the germline V gene, CDR1 is MNHNY and CDR2 is SVGAGI (reference sequence). With termini counted, the CDR3 has 11 amino acids.

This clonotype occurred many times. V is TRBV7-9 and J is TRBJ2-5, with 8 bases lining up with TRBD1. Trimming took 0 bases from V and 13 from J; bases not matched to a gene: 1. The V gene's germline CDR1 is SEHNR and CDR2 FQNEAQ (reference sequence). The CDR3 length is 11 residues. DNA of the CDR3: TGTGCCAGCAGCTTAGCCGGGACAGGGTACTTC. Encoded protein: CASSLAGTGYF.